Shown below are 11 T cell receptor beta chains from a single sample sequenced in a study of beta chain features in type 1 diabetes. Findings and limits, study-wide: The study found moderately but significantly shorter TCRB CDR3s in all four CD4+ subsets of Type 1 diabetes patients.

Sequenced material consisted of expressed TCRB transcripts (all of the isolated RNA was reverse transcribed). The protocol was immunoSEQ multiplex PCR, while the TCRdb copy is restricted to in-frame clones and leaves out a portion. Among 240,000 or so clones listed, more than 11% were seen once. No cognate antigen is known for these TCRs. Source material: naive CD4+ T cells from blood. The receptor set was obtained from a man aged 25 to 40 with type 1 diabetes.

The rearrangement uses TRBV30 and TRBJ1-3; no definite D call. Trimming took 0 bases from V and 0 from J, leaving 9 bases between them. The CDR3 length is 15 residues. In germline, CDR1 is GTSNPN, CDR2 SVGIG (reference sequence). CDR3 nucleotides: TGTGCCTGGAGTGTACTCGGTAACTCTGGAAACACCATATATTTT. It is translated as CAWSVLGNSGNTIYF.

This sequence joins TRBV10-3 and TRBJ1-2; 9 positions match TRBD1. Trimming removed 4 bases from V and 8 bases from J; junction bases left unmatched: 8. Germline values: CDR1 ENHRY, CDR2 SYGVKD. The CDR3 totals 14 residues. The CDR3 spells CAISVGTGTDGYTF. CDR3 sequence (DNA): TGTGCCATCAGTGTAGGGACAGGGACTGACGGCTACACCTTC.

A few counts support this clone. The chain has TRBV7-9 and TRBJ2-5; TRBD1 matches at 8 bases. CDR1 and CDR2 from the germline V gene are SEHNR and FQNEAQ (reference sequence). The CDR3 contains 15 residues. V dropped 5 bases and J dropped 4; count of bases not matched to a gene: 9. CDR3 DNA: TGTGCCAGCAGCCCGGGGAGCGACAGGGGAGAGACCCAGTACTTC. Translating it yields CASSPGSDRGETQYF.

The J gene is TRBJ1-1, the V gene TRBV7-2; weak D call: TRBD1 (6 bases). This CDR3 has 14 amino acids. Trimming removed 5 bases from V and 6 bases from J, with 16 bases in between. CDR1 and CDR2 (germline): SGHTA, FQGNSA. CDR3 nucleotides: TGTGCCAGCAGCCCTAGGCCTGGGGGCGCTGAAGCTTTCTTT. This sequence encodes CASSPRPGGAEAFF.

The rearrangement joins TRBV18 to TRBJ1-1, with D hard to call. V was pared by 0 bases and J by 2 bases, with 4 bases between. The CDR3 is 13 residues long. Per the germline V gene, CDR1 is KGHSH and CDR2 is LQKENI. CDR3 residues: CASSPPTNTEAFF. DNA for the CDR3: TGTGCCAGCTCACCACCGACAAACACTGAAGCTTTCTTT.

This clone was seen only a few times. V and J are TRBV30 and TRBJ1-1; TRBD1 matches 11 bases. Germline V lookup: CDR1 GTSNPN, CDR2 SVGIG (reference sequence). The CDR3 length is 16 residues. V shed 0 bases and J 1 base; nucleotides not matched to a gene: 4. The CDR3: CAWSVPGTGGNTEAFF. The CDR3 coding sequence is TGTGCCTGGAGTGTACCGGGGACAGGGGGGAACACTGAAGCTTTCTTT.

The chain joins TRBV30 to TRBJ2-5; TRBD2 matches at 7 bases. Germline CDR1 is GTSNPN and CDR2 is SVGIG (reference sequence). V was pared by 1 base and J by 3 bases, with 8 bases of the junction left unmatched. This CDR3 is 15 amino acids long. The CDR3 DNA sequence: TGTGCCTGGAGTGCGACCGGGACTAAAGAAGAGACCCAGTACTTC. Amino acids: CAWSATGTKEETQYF.

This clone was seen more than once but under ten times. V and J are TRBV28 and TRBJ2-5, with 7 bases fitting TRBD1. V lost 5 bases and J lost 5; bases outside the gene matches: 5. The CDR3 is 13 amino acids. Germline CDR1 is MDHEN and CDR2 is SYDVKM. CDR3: CASSQTGLETQYF. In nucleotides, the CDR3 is TGTGCCAGCAGTCAGACAGGGTTGGAGACCCAGTACTTC.

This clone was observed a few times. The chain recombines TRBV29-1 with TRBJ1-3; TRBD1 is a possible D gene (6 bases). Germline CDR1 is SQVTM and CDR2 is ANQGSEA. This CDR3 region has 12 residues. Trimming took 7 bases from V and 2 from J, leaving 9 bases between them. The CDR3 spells CSAWGPGNTIYF. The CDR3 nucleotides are TGCAGCGCCTGGGGGCCTGGAAACACCATATATTTT.

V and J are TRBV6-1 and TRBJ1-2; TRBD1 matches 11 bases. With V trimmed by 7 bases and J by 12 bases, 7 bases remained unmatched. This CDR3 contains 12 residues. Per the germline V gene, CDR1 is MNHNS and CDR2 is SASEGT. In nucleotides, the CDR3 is TGTGCCAGCACGAGGACAGGGGGCGCCGACACCTTC. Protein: CASTRTGGADTF.

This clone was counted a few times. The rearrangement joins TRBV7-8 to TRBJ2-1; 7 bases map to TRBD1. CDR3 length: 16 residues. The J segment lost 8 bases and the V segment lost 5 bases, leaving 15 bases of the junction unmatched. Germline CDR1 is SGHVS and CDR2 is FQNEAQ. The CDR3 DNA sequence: TGTGCCAGCAGCCCTAGGCCTGCTGACAGGGCCGATGAGCAGTTCTTC. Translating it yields CASSPRPADRADEQFF.